The clone carrying this T cell receptor beta chain has a handful of counts. The data are from a study of early T cells in non-severe SARS-CoV-2 infection. Study information: Sequencing targeted bulk RNA from unsorted whole blood, leaving chains unpaired.

The CDR3 runs to 13 residues. Trimming left V 1 base short and J 1 base short, with 8 bases between. Germline-derived CDR1 and CDR2 are SQVTM and ANQGSEA. Unique molecular identifiers tagged individual cDNA molecules. TCRdb ran MiXCR on the 5' RACE reads and lists one entry per CDR3 protein. Of approximately 64,000 distinct CDR3 sequences listed, roughly 21% were seen once; the top ten hold approximately 16%. The sequence was collected from an adult who was a healthcare worker with PCR-confirmed SARS-CoV-2 infection or an uninfected control (not recorded which). The source material was whole blood, sampled at baseline. This chain links TRBV29-1 with TRBJ2-7; TRBD1 might be the D (6 bases). CDR3: CSVEGGQSYEQYF. In nucleotides, the CDR3 is TGCAGCGTTGAAGGCGGACAGTCCTACGAGCAGTACTTC.